The text below deals with one TCR beta chain. Antigen unknown. The data are from a study of identical twins. Regarding the study as a whole: The study found that models underestimated out-of-frame TCR alpha sharing in monozygotic twins. Beta out-of-frame sequences showed weaker excess twin sharing.

TCRdb redid the calling of the 5' RACE reads with MiXCR, one entry per CDR3 protein. The sample lists fewer than 250,000 distinct CDR3 sequences, less than 10% occurring once. V lost 1 base to trimming and J lost 4 bases; unmatched junction nucleotides: 7. This CDR3 has 15 amino acids. In germline, CDR1 is DFQATT, CDR2 SNEGSKA (reference sequence). This TCR came from a woman aged 18-35 years in good health. The specimen sequenced was memory (CD45RO+) T cells sorted from blood. The chain is built from TRBV20-1 and TRBJ2-5, with TRBD2 identical over 9 bases. CDR3 nucleotide sequence: TGCAGTGCTAGAGCCTTAGCGGGAGCCAGAGAGACCCAGTACTTC. Its protein product is CSARALAGARETQYF.